The present T cell receptor beta chain was sequenced within a study of blood T cell repertoires in COVID-19. Germline CDR1 reads WNHNN; CDR2 reads SYGVQD (reference sequence). V gave up 0 bases and J gave up 6 bases, with 14 bases separating them. The CDR3 covers 15 residues. Method: immunoSEQ multiplex PCR; TCRdb's copy keeps in-frame clones and lacks some. The sample lists about 140,000 clones, around 79% occurring once. Sequenced material: peripheral blood. The source is a man aged 50 or older with active or convalescent COVID-19. The gene calls are TRBV10-1 and TRBJ1-1; a possible D gene is TRBD1 (5 bases). In DNA, the CDR3 is TGCGCCAGCAGTGAGTCTCGGGGGGAGGGTGCTGAAGCTTTCTTT. Its protein is CASSESRGEGAEAFF.